This TCR beta chain was sequenced during a study of Graves' ophthalmopathy and Graves' hyperthyroidism. Study-wide results and limits: Most clonotypes expanded in thyroid above 0.001 frequency were present in blood too. Distinction of ophthalmopathy from stable hyperthyroidism by a 13-signature model reached approximately 90% sensitivity and 81.08% specificity.

Amplified TCR beta CDR3 regions were obtained using RNA transcripts as template. HTBI-primed RT-PCR formed the first round, and a multiplex PCR formed the second. TCRdb passed the multiplex PCR reads through MiXCR, listing each CDR3 protein once. This table holds hundreds of thousands of distinct CDR3 sequences, just over 40% found once. Each donor who had ophthalmopathy showed moderate-to-severe activity, a CAS of ≥3, a NOSPECS of ≥4, and a duration under 3 months. Researchers turned away patients with other autoimmune diseases, uncontrolled infections, pregnancy or lactation. Germline V gives CDR1 ENHRY, CDR2 SYGVKD. Trimming left V 7 bases short and J 3 bases short, with 10 bases between. CDR3 length: 12 residues. The table lists this clonotype with a count of one. Its antigen is not known.

The clonotype comes from an adult man with Graves' ophthalmopathy. The chain is built from TRBV10-3 and TRBJ2-7; TRBD1 might be the D (5 bases). The sequenced material came from peripheral blood. CDR3 region: CAIMGHNYEQYF. The CDR3 nucleotides are TGTGCCATCATGGGGCACAACTACGAGCAGTACTTC.